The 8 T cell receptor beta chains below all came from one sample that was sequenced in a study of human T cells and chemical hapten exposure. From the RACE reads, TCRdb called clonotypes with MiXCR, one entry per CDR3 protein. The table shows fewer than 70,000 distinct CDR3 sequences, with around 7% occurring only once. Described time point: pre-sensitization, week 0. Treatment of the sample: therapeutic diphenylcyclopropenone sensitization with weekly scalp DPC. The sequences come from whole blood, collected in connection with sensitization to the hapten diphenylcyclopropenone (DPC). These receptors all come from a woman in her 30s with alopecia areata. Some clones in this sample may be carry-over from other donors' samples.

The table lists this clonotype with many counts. The CDR3 loop reads CATRSEPSNTGELFF. In DNA, the CDR3 is TGTGCCACCAGATCAGAGCCGTCGAACACCGGGGAGCTGTTTTTT. The V call is TRBV10-3, the J call TRBJ2-2; D remains unclear. The germline V gene encodes CDR1 ENHRY and CDR2 SYGVKD. V lost 10 bases to trimming and J lost 0 bases, with 15 bases between them. The CDR3 runs 15 residues.

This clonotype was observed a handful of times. The CDR3 protein is CASSLEGWGTAFRSSYEQYF. Written as DNA, the CDR3 is TGTGCCAGCAGTTTGGAGGGTTGGGGGACAGCTTTTAGGAGCTCCTACGAGCAGTACTTC. This chain links TRBV12-3 or TRBV12-4 with TRBJ2-7; D may be TRBD1 (7 bases). This CDR3 comprises 20 residues. The ends were cut back, 3 bases at V and 0 bases at J, with 27 bases in the middle.

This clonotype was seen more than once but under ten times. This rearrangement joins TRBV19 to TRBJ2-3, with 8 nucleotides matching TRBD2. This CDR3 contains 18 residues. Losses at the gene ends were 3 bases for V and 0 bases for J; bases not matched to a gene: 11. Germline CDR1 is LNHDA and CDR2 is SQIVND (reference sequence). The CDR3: CASSIHPRRGVSTDTQYF. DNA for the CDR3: TGTGCCAGTAGTATTCACCCTAGGCGGGGGGTTAGCACAGATACGCAGTATTTT. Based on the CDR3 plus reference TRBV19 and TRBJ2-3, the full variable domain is DGGITQSPKYLFRKEGQNVTLSCEQNLNHDAMYWYRQDPGQGLRLIYYSQIVNDFQKGDIAEGYSVSREKKESFPLTVTSAQKNPTAFYLCASSIHPRRGVSTDTQYFGPGTRLTVL.

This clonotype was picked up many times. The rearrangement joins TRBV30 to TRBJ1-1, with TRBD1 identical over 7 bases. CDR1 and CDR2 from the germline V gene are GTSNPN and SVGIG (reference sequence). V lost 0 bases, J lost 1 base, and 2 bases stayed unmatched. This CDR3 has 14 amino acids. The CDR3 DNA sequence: TGTGCCTGGAGTGTAGGGACAGCGAACACTGAAGCTTTCTTT. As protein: CAWSVGTANTEAFF.

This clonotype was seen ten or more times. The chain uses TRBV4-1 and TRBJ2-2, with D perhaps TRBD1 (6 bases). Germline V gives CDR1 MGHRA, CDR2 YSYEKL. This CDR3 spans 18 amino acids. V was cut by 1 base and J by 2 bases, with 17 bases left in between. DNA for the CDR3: TGCGCCAGCAGCCAAGTTGTGTCACAGGGCACAAACACCGGGGAGCTGTTTTTT. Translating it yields CASSQVVSQGTNTGELFF.

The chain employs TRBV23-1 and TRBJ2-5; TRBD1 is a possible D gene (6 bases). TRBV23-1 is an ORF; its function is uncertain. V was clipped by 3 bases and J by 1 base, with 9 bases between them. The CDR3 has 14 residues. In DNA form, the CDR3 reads TGCGCCAGCAGTCATAAGACAGGCCAAGAGACCCAGTACTTC. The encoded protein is CASSHKTGQETQYF.

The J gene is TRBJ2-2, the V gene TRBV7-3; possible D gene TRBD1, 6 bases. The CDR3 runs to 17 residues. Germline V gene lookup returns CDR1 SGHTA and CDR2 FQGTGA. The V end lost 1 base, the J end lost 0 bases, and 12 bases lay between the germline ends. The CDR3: CASSLIVGHSNTGELFF. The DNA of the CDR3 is TGTGCCAGCAGCTTAATTGTGGGACACTCGAACACCGGGGAGCTGTTTTTT.

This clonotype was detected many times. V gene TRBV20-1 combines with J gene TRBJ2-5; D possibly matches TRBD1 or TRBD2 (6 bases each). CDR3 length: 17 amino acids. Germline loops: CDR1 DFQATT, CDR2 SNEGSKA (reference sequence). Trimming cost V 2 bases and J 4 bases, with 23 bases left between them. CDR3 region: CSARIATGPGARETQYF. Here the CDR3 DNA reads TGCAGTGCTAGAATCGCTACAGGTCCGGGGGCAAGAGAGACCCAGTACTTC.